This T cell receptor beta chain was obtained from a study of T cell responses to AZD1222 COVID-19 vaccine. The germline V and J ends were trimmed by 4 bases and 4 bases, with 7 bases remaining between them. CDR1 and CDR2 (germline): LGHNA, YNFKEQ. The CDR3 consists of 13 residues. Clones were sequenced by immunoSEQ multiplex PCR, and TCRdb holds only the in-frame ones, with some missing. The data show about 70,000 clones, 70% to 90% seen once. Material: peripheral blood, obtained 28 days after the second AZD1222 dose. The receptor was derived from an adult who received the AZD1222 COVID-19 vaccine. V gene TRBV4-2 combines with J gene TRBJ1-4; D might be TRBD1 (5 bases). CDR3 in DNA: TGTGCCAGCAGCCCCAGGGATAATGAAAAACTGTTTTTT. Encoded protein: CASSPRDNEKLFF.